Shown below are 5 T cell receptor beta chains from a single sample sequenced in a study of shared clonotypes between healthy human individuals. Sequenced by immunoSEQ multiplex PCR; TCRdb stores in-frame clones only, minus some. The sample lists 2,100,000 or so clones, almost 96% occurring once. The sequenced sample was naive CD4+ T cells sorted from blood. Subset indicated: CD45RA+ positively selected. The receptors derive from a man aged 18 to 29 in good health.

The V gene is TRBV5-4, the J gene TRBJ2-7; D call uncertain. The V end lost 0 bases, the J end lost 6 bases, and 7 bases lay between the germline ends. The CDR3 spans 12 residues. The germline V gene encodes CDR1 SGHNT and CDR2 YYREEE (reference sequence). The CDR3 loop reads CASSLGGREQYF. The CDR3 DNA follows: TGTGCCAGCAGCTTGGGCGGCCGCGAGCAGTACTTC.

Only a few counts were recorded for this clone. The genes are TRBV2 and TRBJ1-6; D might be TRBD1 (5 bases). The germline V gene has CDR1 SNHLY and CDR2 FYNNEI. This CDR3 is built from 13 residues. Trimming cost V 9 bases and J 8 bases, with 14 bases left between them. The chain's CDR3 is CASREQGDSPLHF. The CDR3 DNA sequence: TGTGCCAGTCGAGAGCAGGGAGATTCACCCCTCCACTTT.

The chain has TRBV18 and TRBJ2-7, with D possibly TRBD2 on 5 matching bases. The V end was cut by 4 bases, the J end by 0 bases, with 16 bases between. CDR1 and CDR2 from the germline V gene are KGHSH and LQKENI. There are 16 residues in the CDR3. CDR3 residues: CASSRTEDWYSYEQYF. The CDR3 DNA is TGTGCCAGCTCACGCACCGAGGACTGGTACTCCTACGAGCAGTACTTC.

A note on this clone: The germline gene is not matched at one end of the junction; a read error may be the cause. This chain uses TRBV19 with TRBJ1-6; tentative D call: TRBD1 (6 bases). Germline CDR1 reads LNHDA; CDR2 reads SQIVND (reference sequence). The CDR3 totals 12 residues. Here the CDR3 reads CARSRGNSPLHF. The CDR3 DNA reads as TGTGCCAGAAGTAGGGGGAATTCACCCCTCCACTTT. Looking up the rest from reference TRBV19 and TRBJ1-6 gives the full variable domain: DGGITQSPKYLFRKEGQNVTLSCEQNLNHDAMYWYRQDPGQGLRLIYYSQIVNDFQKGDIAEGYSVSREKKESFPLTVTSAQKNPTAFYLCARSRGNSPLHFGNGTRLTVT.

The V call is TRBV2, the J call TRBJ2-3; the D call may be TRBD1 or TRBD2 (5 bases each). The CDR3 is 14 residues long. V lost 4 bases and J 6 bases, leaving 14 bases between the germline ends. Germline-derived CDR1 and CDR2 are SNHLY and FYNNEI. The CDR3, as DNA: TGTGCCAGCAGTGGGGAAACTTGGGGGGATACGCAGTATTTT. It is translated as CASSGETWGDTQYF. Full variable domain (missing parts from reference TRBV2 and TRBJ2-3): EPEVTQTPSHQVTQMGQEVILRCVPISNHLYFYWYRQILGQKVEFLVSFYNNEISEKSEIFDDQFSVERPDGSNFTLKIRSTKLEDSAMYFCASSGETWGDTQYFGPGTRLTVL.